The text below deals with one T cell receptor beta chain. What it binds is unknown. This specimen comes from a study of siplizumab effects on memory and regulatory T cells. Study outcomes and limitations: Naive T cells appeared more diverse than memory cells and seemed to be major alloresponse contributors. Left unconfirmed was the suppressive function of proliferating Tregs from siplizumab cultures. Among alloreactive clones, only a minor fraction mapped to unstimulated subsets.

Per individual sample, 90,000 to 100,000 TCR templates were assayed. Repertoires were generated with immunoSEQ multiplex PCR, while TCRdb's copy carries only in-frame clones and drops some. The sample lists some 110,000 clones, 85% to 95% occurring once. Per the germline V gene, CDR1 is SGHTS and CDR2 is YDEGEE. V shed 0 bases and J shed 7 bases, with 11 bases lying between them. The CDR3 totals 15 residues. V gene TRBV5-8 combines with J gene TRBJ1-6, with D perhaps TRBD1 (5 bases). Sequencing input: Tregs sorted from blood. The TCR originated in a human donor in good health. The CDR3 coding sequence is TGTGCCAGCAGCTTGGGACAGACCATGAATTCACCCCTCCACTTT. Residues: CASSLGQTMNSPLHF.